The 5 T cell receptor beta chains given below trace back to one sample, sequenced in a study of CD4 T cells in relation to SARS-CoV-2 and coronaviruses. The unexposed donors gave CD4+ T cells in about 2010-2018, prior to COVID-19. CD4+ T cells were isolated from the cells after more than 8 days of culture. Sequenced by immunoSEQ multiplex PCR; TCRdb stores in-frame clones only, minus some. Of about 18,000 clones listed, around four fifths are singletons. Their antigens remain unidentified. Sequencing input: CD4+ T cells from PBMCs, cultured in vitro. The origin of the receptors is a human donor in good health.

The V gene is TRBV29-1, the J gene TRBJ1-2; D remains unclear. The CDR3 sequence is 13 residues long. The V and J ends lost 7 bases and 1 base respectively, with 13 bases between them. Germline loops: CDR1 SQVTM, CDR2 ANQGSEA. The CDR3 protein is CSAGAQSNYGYTF. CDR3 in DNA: TGCAGCGCGGGAGCTCAGAGTAACTATGGCTACACCTTC.

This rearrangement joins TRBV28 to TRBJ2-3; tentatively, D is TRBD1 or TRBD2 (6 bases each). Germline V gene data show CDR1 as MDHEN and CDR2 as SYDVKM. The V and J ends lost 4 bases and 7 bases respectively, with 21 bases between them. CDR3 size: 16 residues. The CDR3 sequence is CASSSPGGGGLYTQYF. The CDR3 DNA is TGTGCCAGCAGTTCCCCCGGTGGAGGGGGGTTATATACGCAGTATTTT. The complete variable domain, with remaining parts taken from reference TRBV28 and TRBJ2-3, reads DVKVTQSSRYLVKRTGEKVFLECVQDMDHENMFWYRQDPGLGLRLIYFSYDVKMKEKGDIPEGYSVSREKKERFSLILESASTNQTSMYLCASSSPGGGGLYTQYFGPGTRLTVL.

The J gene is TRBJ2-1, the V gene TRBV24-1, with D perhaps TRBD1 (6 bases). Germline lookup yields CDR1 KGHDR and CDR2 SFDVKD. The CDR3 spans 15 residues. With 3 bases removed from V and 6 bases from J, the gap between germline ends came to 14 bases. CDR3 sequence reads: CATSDAGDFGNEQFF. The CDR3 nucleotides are TGTGCCACCAGTGATGCAGGGGATTTTGGCAATGAGCAGTTCTTC.

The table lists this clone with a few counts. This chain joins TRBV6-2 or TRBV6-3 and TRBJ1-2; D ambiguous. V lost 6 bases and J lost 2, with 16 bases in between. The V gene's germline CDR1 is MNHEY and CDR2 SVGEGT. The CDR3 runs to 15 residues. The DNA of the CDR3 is TGTGCCAGCAGCAGAAGACCGGGCGGAAACTATGGCTACACCTTC. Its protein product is CASSRRPGGNYGYTF.

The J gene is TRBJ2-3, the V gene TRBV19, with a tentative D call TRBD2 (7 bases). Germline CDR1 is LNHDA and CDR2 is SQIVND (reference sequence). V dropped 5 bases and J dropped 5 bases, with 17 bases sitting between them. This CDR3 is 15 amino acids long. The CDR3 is CASSPVAGEGDTQYF. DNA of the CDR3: TGTGCCAGTAGTCCCGTGGCAGGGGAGGGAGATACGCAGTATTTT.